One sample yielded the 18 T cell receptor beta chains listed below, sequenced in a study of T cells in localized non-small cell lung cancer. Here immunoSEQ multiplex PCR was the method, and the copy in TCRdb shows in-frame clones only, minus some. The table has 70,000 or so clones, 70% to 85% seen once. This material consisted of peripheral blood, taken before any cancer treatment. The source of these receptors is a female donor older than 55 with stage I lung adenocarcinoma.

The chain joins TRBV4-2 to TRBJ2-3; 8 bases fit TRBD1. This CDR3 spans 16 amino acids. V lost 4 bases, J lost 1 base, and 7 bases stayed unmatched. Germline CDR1 reads LGHNA; CDR2 reads YNFKEQ. CDR3 sequence: CASSRVGQGGTDTQYF. The DNA for the CDR3 is TGTGCCAGCAGCCGAGTAGGACAGGGCGGCACAGATACGCAGTATTTT.

The genes are TRBV7-8 and TRBJ2-1; TRBD2 agrees at 8 bases. This CDR3 region has 15 residues. Germline V CDR1 and CDR2: SGHVS, FQNEAQ. Losses at the gene ends were 2 bases for V and 7 bases for J; bases not matched to a gene: 7. CDR3 in DNA: TGTGCCAGCAGCTTAAGCGGGAGAGGTTGGAATGAGCAGTTCTTC. This translates into CASSLSGRGWNEQFF.

This chain connects TRBV4-2 to TRBJ2-2, with D perhaps TRBD1 or TRBD2 (5 bases each). The germline V gene encodes CDR1 LGHNA and CDR2 YNFKEQ. The CDR3 spans 16 residues. V lost 3 bases and J 6 bases, leaving 17 bases between the germline ends. CDR3 nucleotides: TGTGCCAGCAGCCAGGGGGACCCCGCGGGCCCCGGGGAGCTGTTTTTT. This encodes CASSQGDPAGPGELFF.

This rearrangement joins TRBV28 to TRBJ1-1; D might be TRBD1 (6 bases). This CDR3 is built from 13 residues. The V end lost 2 bases, the J end lost 8 bases, and 12 bases lay between the germline ends. Germline V gene sequence: CDR1 MDHEN, CDR2 SYDVKM. The CDR3 region is CASSLPLDREAFF. The CDR3 nucleotides read TGTGCCAGCAGTTTACCCCTCGACAGGGAAGCTTTCTTT.

V is TRBV18 and J is TRBJ1-3, with D hard to call. The germline V gene has CDR1 KGHSH and CDR2 LQKENI. The CDR3 length is 14 residues. V lost 4 bases to trimming and J lost 0 bases, with 7 bases between them. The CDR3 sequence is CASSLAPSGNTIYF. In nucleotides, the CDR3 is TGTGCCAGCTCACTGGCCCCCTCTGGAAACACCATATATTTT. Complete variable domain (other parts from reference TRBV18 and TRBJ1-3): NAGVMQNPRHLVRRRGQEARLRCSPMKGHSHVYWYRQLPEEGLKFMVYLQKENIIDESGMPKERFSAEFPKEGPSILRIQQVVRGDSAAYFCASSLAPSGNTIYFGEGSWLTVV.

J is TRBJ2-7 and V is TRBV9; D tentatively fits TRBD1 or TRBD2 (6 bases each). Per the germline V gene, CDR1 is SGDLS and CDR2 is YYNGEE. The ends were cut back, 3 bases at V and 0 bases at J, with 16 bases in the middle. CDR3 length: 16 residues. The CDR3 DNA sequence: TGTGCCAGCAGCGAGGGAGAGGGGGGAAACTCCTACGAGCAGTACTTC. This codes for CASSEGEGGNSYEQYF. The variable domain in full, with the rest retrieved from reference TRBV9 and TRBJ2-7, is DSGVTQTPKHLITATGQRVTLRCSPRSGDLSVYWYQQSLDQGLQFLIQYYNGEERAKGNILERFSAQQFPDLHSELNLSSLELGDSALYFCASSEGEGGNSYEQYFGPGTRLTVT.

J is TRBJ2-6 and V is TRBV7-3; D gene uncertain. The CDR3 is 14 amino acids. The V end lost 5 bases, the J end lost 4 bases, and 9 bases lay between the germline ends. Germline CDR1 and CDR2: SGHTA and FQGTGA. CDR3 nucleotides: TGTGCCAGCAGCCCCATAATAGGGGCCAACGTCCTGACTTTC. Protein: CASSPIIGANVLTF.

This sequence joins TRBV5-1 and TRBJ1-2; D remains ambiguous. Germline V gene data show CDR1 as SGHRS and CDR2 as YFSETQ. The ends were cut back, 1 base at V and 7 bases at J, with 11 bases in the middle. This CDR3 contains 13 residues. The CDR3 bases are TGCGCCAGCAGCTTGTCAGAGGTTTTTGGCTACACCTTC. Residues: CASSLSEVFGYTF.

Details on this clone: Other nucleotide sequences from this sample produce the same CDR3. This chain connects TRBV4-1 to TRBJ2-7; D is undetermined. Deletions cut 8 bases from V and 6 bases from J, with 20 bases between. CDR3 length: 14 residues. Germline values: CDR1 MGHRA, CDR2 YSYEKL. The CDR3 is CASGVGIGLGEQYF. CDR3 sequence (DNA): TGCGCCAGCGGGGTGGGGATCGGGCTGGGCGAGCAGTACTTC.

V and J are TRBV15 and TRBJ2-4; 12 bases fit TRBD2. The length of the CDR3 is 20 residues. Germline loops: CDR1 LNHNV, CDR2 YYDKDF (reference sequence). With V trimmed by 3 bases and J by 0 bases, 12 bases remained unmatched. CDR3 in DNA: TGTGCCACCAGCAGGCTAGCGGGAGGGCCGACCGGATTAGCCAAAAACATTCAGTACTTC. Translated: CATSRLAGGPTGLAKNIQYF.

The V and J genes are TRBV2 and TRBJ2-7; D is perhaps TRBD2 (6 bases). Trimming stripped 3 bases from V and 0 bases from J, with 12 bases between. CDR1 is SNHLY and CDR2 is FYNNEI in the germline V gene. CDR3 length equals 15 residues. The CDR3 bases are TGTGCCAGCAGTGATATAGCGGTTAGCTCCTACGAGCAGTACTTC. This translates into CASSDIAVSSYEQYF.

This clone was detected a few times. The chain uses TRBV7-8 and TRBJ1-2; unclear D gene. Germline V gene sequence: CDR1 SGHVS, CDR2 FQNEAQ. The CDR3 is 15 residues long. The ends were cut back, 1 base at V and 4 bases at J, with 13 bases in the middle. CDR3 loop: CASSLGRRRGYGYTF. For the CDR3, the DNA is TGTGCCAGCAGCTTAGGGCGGCGCCGGGGCTATGGCTACACCTTC.

This chain connects TRBV10-3 to TRBJ1-5; D possibly corresponds to TRBD1 (5 bases). This CDR3 has 14 residues. V dropped 7 bases and J dropped 6 bases, with 16 bases sitting between them. CDR1 and CDR2 from the germline V gene are ENHRY and SYGVKD. For the CDR3, the DNA is TGTGCCATCAAGAGGGACTCCCCTGGTCAGCCCCAGCATTTT. Protein: CAIKRDSPGQPQHF.

Written as DNA, the CDR3 is TGTGCCAGCAGCTTAGCGCCCAGGGGGCGGGGGGGCCTCTACAATGAGCAGTTCTTC. Protein sequence: CASSLAPRGRGGLYNEQFF. The V call is TRBV7-2, the J call TRBJ2-1, with D perhaps TRBD2 (9 bases). The germline CDR1 and CDR2 sequences are SGHTA and FQGNSA. The ends were cut back, 0 bases at V and 3 bases at J, with 21 bases in the middle. This CDR3 has 19 residues.

The V gene is TRBV7-6, the J gene TRBJ1-2, with D possibly TRBD1 on 5 matching bases. V was clipped by 5 bases and J by 6 bases, with 19 bases between them. This CDR3 region has 15 residues. Germline CDR1 and CDR2: SGHVS and FNYEAQ. The CDR3 DNA reads TGTGCCAGCAGCCCCCGGGACTTTGGGGGAAATGGCTACACCTTC. Its protein is CASSPRDFGGNGYTF.

This chain links TRBV7-9 with TRBJ2-7; maybe TRBD1 (6 bases). Trimming removed 6 bases at V and 0 bases at J, with 27 bases between. This CDR3 is built from 19 residues. The germline V gene encodes CDR1 SEHNR and CDR2 FQNEAQ (reference sequence). CDR3 residues: CASRPPGTPITSSSYEQYF. CDR3 nucleotide sequence: TGTGCCAGCAGGCCTCCCGGGACACCAATCACTTCGAGCTCCTACGAGCAGTACTTC.

This clone is a singleton in its sample. The V call is TRBV9, the J call TRBJ2-5; 16 nucleotides align to TRBD2. CDR3 length: 16 residues. Germline V CDR1 and CDR2: SGDLS, YYNGEE. V trimming: 4 bases; J trimming: 9 bases; junction bases outside the gene matches: 9. The CDR3 DNA follows: TGTGCCAGCAGCTTCGGGACTAGCGGGGGGGAAGGGTCCCAGTACTTC. It encodes CASSFGTSGGEGSQYF.

This chain links TRBV7-8 with TRBJ1-5; TRBD1 matches at 9 bases. The length of the CDR3 is 17 residues. Germline loops: CDR1 SGHVS, CDR2 FQNEAQ. Germline trimming cut 1 base from V and 7 bases from J; bases unmatched to any gene: 11. The CDR3 loop reads CASSLGSGTGTRQPQHF. CDR3 bases: TGTGCCAGCAGCTTAGGATCCGGGACAGGGACCCGACAGCCCCAGCATTTT.